The source of this TCR beta chain is a study of cytomegalovirus exposure and HLA in healthy donors. Overall study context: An early release of data contained 75 million to 90 million unique TCRs, which came from HLA-typed donors.

The primer mix had 60 Vbeta and 13 Jbeta primers. Only in-frame clones appear in the TCRdb table, and some are missing; sequencing was by immunoSEQ multiplex PCR. In all, the sample yields about 83,000 clones. Study-wide findings and caveats: A few V segments could not be told apart, such as TRBV6-2 and TRBV6-3, and were left out.

Germline V CDR1 and CDR2: MNHEY, SMNVEV (reference sequence). The CDR3 covers 14 residues. Trimming at V came to 3 bases and at J to 1 base, leaving 1 base not matched to a gene. For this clone: Its specificity is unknown.

This TCR derives from a man aged 18 to 29 in good health and CMV-seropositive. Sample: PBMCs. The chain uses TRBV27 and TRBJ2-5; 8 bases are shared with TRBD2. The CDR3 region has the DNA TGTGCCAGCAGTTTCCTAGCGGGCCAAGAGACCCAGTACTTC. Residues: CASSFLAGQETQYF.